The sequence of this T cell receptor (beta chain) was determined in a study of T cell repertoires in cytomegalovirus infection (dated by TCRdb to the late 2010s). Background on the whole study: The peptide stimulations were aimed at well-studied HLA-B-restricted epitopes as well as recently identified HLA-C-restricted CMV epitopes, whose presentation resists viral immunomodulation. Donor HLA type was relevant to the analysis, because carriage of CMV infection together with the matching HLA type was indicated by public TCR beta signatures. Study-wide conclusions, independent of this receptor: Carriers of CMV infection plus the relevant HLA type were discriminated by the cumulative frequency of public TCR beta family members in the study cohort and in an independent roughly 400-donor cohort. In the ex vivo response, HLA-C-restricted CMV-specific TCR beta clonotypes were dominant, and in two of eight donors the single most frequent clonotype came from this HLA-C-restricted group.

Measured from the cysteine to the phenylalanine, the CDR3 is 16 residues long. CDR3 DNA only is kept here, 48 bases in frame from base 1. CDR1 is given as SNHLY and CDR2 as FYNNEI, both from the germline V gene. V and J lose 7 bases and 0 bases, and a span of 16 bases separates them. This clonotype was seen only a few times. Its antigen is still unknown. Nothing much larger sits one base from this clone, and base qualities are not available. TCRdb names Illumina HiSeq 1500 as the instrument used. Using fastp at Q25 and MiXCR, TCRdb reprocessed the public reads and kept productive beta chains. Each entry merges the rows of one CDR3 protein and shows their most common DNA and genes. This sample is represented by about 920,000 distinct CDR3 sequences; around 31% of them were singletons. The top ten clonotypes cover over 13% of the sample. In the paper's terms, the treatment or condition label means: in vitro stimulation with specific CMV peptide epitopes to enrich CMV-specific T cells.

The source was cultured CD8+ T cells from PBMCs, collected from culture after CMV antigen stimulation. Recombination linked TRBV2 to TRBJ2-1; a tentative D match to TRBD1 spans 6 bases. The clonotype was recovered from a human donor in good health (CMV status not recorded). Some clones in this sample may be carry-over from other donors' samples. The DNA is TGTGCCAGCACCCCGACCCGGGACAACTCCTACAATGAGCAGTTCTTC. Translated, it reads CASTPTRDNSYNEQFF.